The text below deals with one TCR beta chain. This sample stems from a study of blood T cell repertoires in COVID-19. Study-level information: COVID-19 samples, acute and convalescent, were from the United States, Italy and Spain. PBMCs, B-cell-depleted T cells, or T cells were the source of the cDNA or gDNA that made up the material.

The authors' processing: Amplification with reference gene primers provided the estimates of nucleated cell counts. Clones were sequenced by immunoSEQ multiplex PCR, and TCRdb holds only the in-frame ones, with some missing. The V and J calls and clone size come from that table; D and trimming were worked out from the DNA. The table lists under 200,000 clones, 85% to 90% of them singletons, with around 1.7% in the top ten. Per germline, CDR1 SGHKS and CDR2 YYEKEE (reference sequence). CDR3 size: 15 residues. Trimming at V came to 2 bases and at J to 7 bases, leaving 8 bases not matched to a gene. The sequence came from a man aged 18 to 29 with active or convalescent COVID-19. The J gene is TRBJ1-5, the V gene TRBV5-5; 8 bases align to TRBD1. Sequenced sample: peripheral blood. The CDR3: CASSLGQGEGQPQHF. The CDR3 bases are TGTGCCAGCAGCTTAGGACAGGGCGAAGGGCAGCCCCAGCATTTT. Full variable domain (remainder filled in from reference TRBV5-5 and TRBJ1-5): DAGVTQSPTHLIKTRGQQVTLRCSPISGHKSVSWYQQVLGQGPQFIFQYYEKEERGRGNFPDRFSARQFPNYSSELNVNALLLGDSALYLCASSLGQGEGQPQHFGDGTRLSIL.